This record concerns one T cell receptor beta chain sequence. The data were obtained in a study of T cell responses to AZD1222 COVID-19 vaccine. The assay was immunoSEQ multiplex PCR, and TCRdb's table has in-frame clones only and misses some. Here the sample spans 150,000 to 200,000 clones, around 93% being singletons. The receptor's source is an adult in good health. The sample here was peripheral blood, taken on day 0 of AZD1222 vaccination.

The CDR3 region is CASSSTPPGQYNEQFF. CDR3 in DNA: TGTGCCAGCAGCTCCACCCCCCCTGGACAGTACAATGAGCAGTTCTTC. V and J are TRBV7-3 and TRBJ2-1, with D possibly TRBD1 on 6 matching bases. Germline lookup yields CDR1 SGHTA and CDR2 FQGTGA. V dropped 4 bases and J dropped 4 bases, with 17 bases sitting between them. The CDR3 totals 16 residues.